This TCR beta chain was documented in a study of a mutant IDH1 vaccine in newly diagnosed glioma. Generated by immunoSEQ multiplex PCR, the TCRdb table keeps only in-frame clones and is missing some. The profile shows some 60,000 clones, roughly 80% of them singletons. For this clone: What it binds is not known.

Time point here: week 47, end of study. Topical imiquimod accompanied each vaccine dose, which consisted of 300 ug of mutant IDH1 20-mer peptide. V was clipped by 2 bases and J by 4 bases, with 15 bases between them. There are 15 residues in the CDR3. Germline-derived CDR1 and CDR2 are SGHDT and YYEEEE. The source was PBMCs, collected from a glioma patient whose treatment included an IDH1 peptide vaccine. The sequence was collected from a man aged 25 to 40 with glioma. V usage is TRBV5-6 and J usage is TRBJ1-2, with D tentatively TRBD1 (5 bases). The DNA of the CDR3 is TGTGCCAGCAGCTTCGGTCCGGAAAGGGGCTATGGCTACACCTTC. Translating gives CASSFGPERGYGYTF.